This T cell receptor (beta chain) originates from a study of CD8 T cells in Susac syndrome. RNA, at about 0.45 to 1 ug, was reverse transcribed with random hexamers. Amplification of TCR beta CDR3 across 54 Vbeta and 13 Jbeta was performed with immunoSEQ multiplex PCR. TCRdb analysed the immunoSEQ multiplex PCR reads with MiXCR anew, one entry per CDR3 protein. Counted here are 180,000 or so distinct CDR3 sequences, around 94% occurring once; the ten biggest clones make up around 0.14%. The CDR3 totals 16 residues. Germline-derived CDR1 and CDR2 are SGHAT and FQNNGV. V lost 4 bases, J lost 3 bases, and 18 bases lay in between.

V gene TRBV11-2 combines with J gene TRBJ2-5; the D is unclear. This TCR was sampled from a human donor in good health. Material for sequencing was CD4+ T cells from PBMCs. CDR3: CASSSPLETTKETQYF. In DNA form, the CDR3 reads TGTGCCAGCAGCTCTCCCCTAGAAACGACAAAAGAGACCCAGTACTTC.